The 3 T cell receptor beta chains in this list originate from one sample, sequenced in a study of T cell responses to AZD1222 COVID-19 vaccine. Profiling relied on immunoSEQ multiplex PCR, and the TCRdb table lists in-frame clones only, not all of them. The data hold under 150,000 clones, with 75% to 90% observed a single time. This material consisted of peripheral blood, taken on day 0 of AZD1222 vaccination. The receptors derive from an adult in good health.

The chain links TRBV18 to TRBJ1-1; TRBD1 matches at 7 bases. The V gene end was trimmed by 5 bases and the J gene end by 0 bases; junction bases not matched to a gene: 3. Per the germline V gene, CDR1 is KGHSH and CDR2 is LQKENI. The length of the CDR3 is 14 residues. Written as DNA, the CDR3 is TGTGCCAGCTCATCGGGACAGATGAACACTGAAGCTTTCTTT. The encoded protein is CASSSGQMNTEAFF.

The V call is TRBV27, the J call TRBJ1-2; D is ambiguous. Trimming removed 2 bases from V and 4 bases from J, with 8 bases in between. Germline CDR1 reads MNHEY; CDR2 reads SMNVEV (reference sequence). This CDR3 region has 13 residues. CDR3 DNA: TGTGCCAGCAGTTTACAGGAGGGCTATGGCTACACCTTC. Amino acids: CASSLQEGYGYTF.

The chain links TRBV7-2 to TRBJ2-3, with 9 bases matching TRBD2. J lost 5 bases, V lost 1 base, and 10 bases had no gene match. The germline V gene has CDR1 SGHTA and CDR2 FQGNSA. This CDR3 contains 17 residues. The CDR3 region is CASSLVGSGSFRDTQYF. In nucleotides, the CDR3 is TGTGCCAGCAGCTTAGTCGGTAGCGGGAGTTTCAGAGATACGCAGTATTTT.